At least ten counts were recorded for the clone carrying this T cell receptor (beta chain). The antigen remains undetermined. The sample comes from a study of blood T cells in healthy people across ages. Regarding the study as a whole: Unsorted PBMCs blocked a conclusive comparison of naive and antigen-experienced cells. Higher naive T cell percentage went strongly together with higher TCR beta diversity.

The V gene lost 6 bases and the J gene lost 1 base, with 13 bases spanning the gap. Germline V gene data show CDR1 as DFQATT and CDR2 as SNEGSKA (reference sequence). CDR3 length: 14 amino acids. A second PCR of roughly 7 to 11 cycles used a sample-barcoded 5' primer and a J-beta primer mix. TCRdb independently ran MiXCR on the 5' RACE reads; one entry per CDR3 protein. The sample includes over a million distinct CDR3 sequences, roughly 43% of them seen just once. The chain uses TRBV20-1 and TRBJ2-1; TRBD2 might be the D (5 bases). This clonotype originated in a woman under 30 in good health. Specimen: blood. CDR3 nucleotides: TGCAGTGCCATGCCGGGATCTTCCTACAATGAGCAGTTCTTC. Translating it yields CSAMPGSSYNEQFF.